Each of the 20 T cell receptor beta chains below was sequenced from the same sample in a study of OX40 agonist ivuxolimab in advanced cancers. The data were produced by immunoSEQ multiplex PCR, yet TCRdb's version contains in-frame clones alone and is incomplete. Altogether roughly 56,000 clones are present, roughly 85% being singletons, with the ten largest covering nearly 0.9%. The starting material was CD4+ or CD8+ T cells sorted from blood, obtained in a trial of the OX40 agonist ivuxolimab. The source is an adult with an advanced solid tumor such as melanoma, head and neck, liver or kidney cancer.

V gene TRBV28 combines with J gene TRBJ1-1; D gene uncertain. Germline loops: CDR1 MDHEN, CDR2 SYDVKM. This CDR3 comprises 14 residues. Trimming shortened V by 1 base and J by 5 bases, and 11 bases separated the two germline ends. The CDR3 protein is CASSLLFGRTEAFF. In DNA form, the CDR3 reads TGTGCCAGCAGTTTATTATTCGGACGGACTGAAGCTTTCTTT.

The V gene is TRBV10-3, the J gene TRBJ1-3; D is uncertain. The germline CDR1 and CDR2 sequences are ENHRY and SYGVKD. Trimming removed 0 bases from V and 0 bases from J, with 0 bases in between. CDR3 length: 13 residues. The CDR3 nucleotides read TGTGCCATCAGTGAGTCCTCTGGAAACACCATATATTTT. Its protein product is CAISESSGNTIYF.

This rearrangement joins TRBV18 to TRBJ2-3; possible D gene TRBD2, 5 bases. Deletions cut 6 bases from V and 0 bases from J, with 10 bases between. The CDR3 totals 14 residues. Per germline, CDR1 KGHSH and CDR2 LQKENI. Here the CDR3 reads CASSPTISTDTQYF. CDR3 DNA sequence: TGTGCCAGCTCCCCGACTATTAGCACAGATACGCAGTATTTT.

V gene TRBV11-1 combines with J gene TRBJ2-1, with D tentatively TRBD1 or TRBD2 (7 bases each). Trimming took 5 bases from V and 4 from J, leaving 15 bases between them. Looked up from germline, CDR1 is SGHAT and CDR2 is FQDESV (reference sequence). The CDR3 consists of 15 residues. In DNA, the CDR3 is TGTGCCAGCAGCCCAGGGGGGGCTATATACAATGAGCAGTTCTTC. Protein: CASSPGGAIYNEQFF.

V gene TRBV7-9 combines with J gene TRBJ1-6; D unclear. This CDR3 has 12 amino acids. From germline, CDR1 is SEHNR and CDR2 FQNEAQ (reference sequence). V gave up 5 bases and J gave up 7 bases, with 6 bases separating them. The CDR3 nucleotides read TGTGCCAGCAGCATAGAGAATTCACCCCTCCACTTT. This gives the protein CASSIENSPLHF.

The J gene is TRBJ2-1, the V gene TRBV5-1; 7 bases are a match to TRBD2. V dropped 3 bases and J dropped 0; count of bases not matched to a gene: 3. The germline V gene encodes CDR1 SGHRS and CDR2 YFSETQ. The CDR3 spans 15 residues. CDR3 sequence (DNA): TGCGCCAGCAGCTCCCGGGACTACTCCTACAATGAGCAGTTCTTC. As protein: CASSSRDYSYNEQFF. The variable domain in full, completed from reference TRBV5-1 and TRBJ2-1, reads KAGVTQTPRYLIKTRGQQVTLSCSPISGHRSVSWYQQTPGQGLQFLFEYFSETQRNKGNFPGRFSGRQFSNSRSEMNVSTLELGDSALYLCASSSRDYSYNEQFFGPGTRLTVL.

V is TRBV19 and J is TRBJ2-2, with D possibly being TRBD1 or TRBD2 (6 bases each). This CDR3 has 16 amino acids. Germline CDR1 and CDR2: LNHDA and SQIVND (reference sequence). V lost 3 bases, J lost 5 bases, and 16 bases lay in between. The CDR3 sequence is CASSIEGGPSTGELFF. CDR3 in DNA: TGTGCCAGTAGTATTGAGGGGGGCCCGAGTACCGGGGAGCTGTTTTTT. The variable domain in full, completed from reference TRBV19 and TRBJ2-2, reads DGGITQSPKYLFRKEGQNVTLSCEQNLNHDAMYWYRQDPGQGLRLIYYSQIVNDFQKGDIAEGYSVSREKKESFPLTVTSAQKNPTAFYLCASSIEGGPSTGELFFGEGSRLTVL.

Comments on this clone: One junction end disagrees with the germline gene, perhaps due to a read error. This chain joins TRBV7-9 and TRBJ2-5, with D unresolved. The J call may be wrong; the DNA end is better matched by TRBJ2-7. CDR1 SEHNR and CDR2 FQNEAQ come from the germline V gene (reference sequence). This CDR3 is 13 amino acids long. The CDR3 DNA follows: TGTGCCAGCACCTTAGGGCGTTCCTACGAGCAGTACTTC. This codes for CASTLGRSYEQYF.

The V gene is TRBV7-2, the J gene TRBJ1-6; 7 bases align to TRBD1. Unmatched junction bases numbered 7, after V lost 1 base and J lost 4 bases. The CDR3 has 17 amino acids. Germline CDR1 is SGHTA and CDR2 is FQGNSA. CDR3 sequence: CASSLGRDRNYNSPLHF. The DNA for the CDR3 is TGTGCCAGCAGCTTAGGCCGGGACAGAAATTATAATTCACCCCTCCACTTT.

This rearrangement joins TRBV2 to TRBJ1-2, with a weak D call TRBD1 (6 bases). Trimming removed 5 bases from V and 2 bases from J, with 12 bases in between. The V gene's germline CDR1 is SNHLY and CDR2 FYNNEI. The CDR3 loop spans 14 amino acids. CDR3 amino acids: CASSIQGTNYGYTF. The CDR3 region has the DNA TGTGCCAGCAGTATACAGGGAACCAACTATGGCTACACCTTC.

This clone was detected only a few times. The chain is built from TRBV19 and TRBJ1-5; D may be TRBD1 (5 bases). This CDR3 is 16 amino acids long. Germline V lookup: CDR1 LNHDA, CDR2 SQIVND (reference sequence). Trimming took off 7 bases at V and 6 bases at J, with 22 bases between the two ends. In DNA form, the CDR3 reads TGTGCCAGTACCTTGGCCTGGGGGGGGTCTAGTCAGCCCCAGCATTTT. Translation: CASTLAWGGSSQPQHF.

This clone was observed a handful of times. The chain links TRBV27 to TRBJ2-3, with D perhaps assigned TRBD1 or TRBD2 (5 bases each). The CDR3 consists of 15 residues. Germline V gives CDR1 MNHEY, CDR2 SMNVEV (reference sequence). V was cut by 5 bases and J by 3 bases, with 15 bases left in between. Written as DNA, the CDR3 is TGTGCCAGCAGTCGGCGAGGGGAGTCAACAGATACGCAGTATTTT. Protein product: CASSRRGESTDTQYF.

This sequence joins TRBV12-5 and TRBJ2-3, with 8 bases lining up with TRBD2. Germline lookup yields CDR1 LGHNT and CDR2 FRNRAP. This CDR3 contains 16 residues. V shed 1 base, J shed 4 bases, and the junction held 7 bases outside the gene matches. The CDR3 reads CASGLGPGGAPDTQYF. The CDR3 region has the DNA TGTGCTAGTGGTTTGGGACCCGGGGGGGCCCCAGATACGCAGTATTTT.

The V gene is TRBV5-1, the J gene TRBJ2-5; D is undetermined. CDR3 length: 13 amino acids. Germline V gives CDR1 SGHRS, CDR2 YFSETQ. V was trimmed by 4 bases and J by 1 base, leaving 8 bases between them. CDR3 protein: CASSGPPQETQYF. The CDR3 DNA sequence: TGCGCCAGCAGCGGACCTCCCCAAGAGACCCAGTACTTC.

This chain's CDR3 is CASSVQVTQYF. The CDR3 coding sequence is TGTGCCAGCAGTGTACAGGTAACCCAGTACTTC. This chain joins TRBV6-1 and TRBJ2-5; maybe TRBD1 (5 bases). Germline V gene sequence: CDR1 MNHNS, CDR2 SASEGT. The CDR3 length is 11 residues. V lost 4 bases and J lost 8, with 8 bases in between.

The chain couples TRBV11-2 to TRBJ2-7; 12 positions agree with TRBD2. V shed 0 bases, J shed 6 bases, and the junction held 0 bases outside the gene matches. Germline-derived CDR1 and CDR2 are SGHAT and FQNNGV. CDR3 length equals 14 residues. CDR3 DNA: TGTGCCAGCAGCTTAGAACTAGCGGGAGGCGAGCAGTACTTC. Its protein product is CASSLELAGGEQYF.

The chain recombines TRBV10-3 with TRBJ2-2; 9 positions match TRBD1. The V gene end was trimmed by 8 bases and the J gene end by 4 bases; junction bases not matched to a gene: 5. The CDR3 contains 14 residues. Per germline, CDR1 ENHRY and CDR2 SYGVKD. CDR3 in amino acids: CAIGDRGFTGELFF. For the CDR3, the DNA is TGTGCCATCGGAGACAGGGGGTTCACCGGGGAGCTGTTTTTT.

V usage is TRBV6-5 and J usage is TRBJ1-5, with 8 bases lining up with TRBD1. The CDR3 covers 15 residues. Germline V CDR1 and CDR2: MNHEY, SVGAGI. Trimming removed 0 bases from V and 9 bases from J; junction bases left unmatched: 7. The CDR3 DNA reads as TGTGCCAGCAGTTACTCGAGCAGGGGGCATTGGCCCCAGCATTTT. It encodes CASSYSSRGHWPQHF.

The chain is built from TRBV5-1 and TRBJ1-5; D is perhaps TRBD1 (5 bases). V shed 0 bases and J shed 0 bases, with 10 bases lying between them. Germline V gene data show CDR1 as SGHRS and CDR2 as YFSETQ. The CDR3 contains 16 residues. The chain's CDR3 is CASSLGSRDSNQPQHF. The CDR3 nucleotides are TGCGCCAGCAGCTTGGGGTCCAGGGATAGCAATCAGCCCCAGCATTTT. The variable domain in full, with the rest retrieved from reference TRBV5-1 and TRBJ1-5, is KAGVTQTPRYLIKTRGQQVTLSCSPISGHRSVSWYQQTPGQGLQFLFEYFSETQRNKGNFPGRFSGRQFSNSRSEMNVSTLELGDSALYLCASSLGSRDSNQPQHFGDGTRLSIL.

This chain links TRBV14 with TRBJ2-2; no firm D call. CDR1 and CDR2 from the germline V gene are SGHDN and FVKESK. Trimming cost V 2 bases and J 2 bases, with 6 bases left between them. The CDR3 is 14 amino acids. CDR3 loop: CASSQLINTGELFF. DNA for the CDR3: TGTGCCAGCAGCCAACTTATTAACACCGGGGAGCTGTTTTTT.